The sequence of this T cell receptor beta chain was determined in a study of blood T cells in healthy people across ages. This clonotype was observed a handful of times. Its specificity is unknown. One junction end disagrees with the germline gene, perhaps due to a read error. Using a J-beta primer mix together with a sample-barcoded 5' primer, a second PCR was run for about 7 to 12 cycles. TCRdb itself ran the 5' RACE reads through MiXCR, one entry per CDR3 protein. The sample yields some 1.5 million distinct CDR3 sequences, over 25% seen once. General study findings and limits: Researchers deemed the diversity estimates from one million T cells underestimates.

The germline V gene encodes CDR1 LNHDA and CDR2 SQIVND (reference sequence). There are 17 residues in the CDR3. There were healthy Caucasian individuals from Russia, aged 6 to 90, serving as donors. This chain joins TRBV19 and TRBJ1-5; 7 nucleotides match TRBD1. The TCR sequence derives from a woman under 40 in good health. The sequenced material came from blood. The CDR3: CASRPGTAIYSDQPQHF. CDR3 sequence (DNA): TGTGCCAGCCGACCCGGGACAGCCATTTATAGCGATCAGCCCCAGCATTTT.